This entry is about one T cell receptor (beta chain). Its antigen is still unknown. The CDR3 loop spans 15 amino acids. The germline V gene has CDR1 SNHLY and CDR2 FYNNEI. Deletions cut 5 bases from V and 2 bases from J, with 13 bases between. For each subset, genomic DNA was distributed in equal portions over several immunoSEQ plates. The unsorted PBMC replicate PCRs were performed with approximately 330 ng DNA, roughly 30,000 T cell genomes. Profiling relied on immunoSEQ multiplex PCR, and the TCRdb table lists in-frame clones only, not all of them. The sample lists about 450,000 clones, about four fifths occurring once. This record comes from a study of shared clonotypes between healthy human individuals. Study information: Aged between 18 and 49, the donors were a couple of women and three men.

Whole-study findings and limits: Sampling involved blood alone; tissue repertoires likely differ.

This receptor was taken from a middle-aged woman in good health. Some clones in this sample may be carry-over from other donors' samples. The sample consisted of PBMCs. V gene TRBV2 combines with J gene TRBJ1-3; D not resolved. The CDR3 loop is CASSNLEVTGNTIYF. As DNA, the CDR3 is TGTGCCAGCAGTAATCTGGAGGTTACTGGAAACACCATATATTTT.